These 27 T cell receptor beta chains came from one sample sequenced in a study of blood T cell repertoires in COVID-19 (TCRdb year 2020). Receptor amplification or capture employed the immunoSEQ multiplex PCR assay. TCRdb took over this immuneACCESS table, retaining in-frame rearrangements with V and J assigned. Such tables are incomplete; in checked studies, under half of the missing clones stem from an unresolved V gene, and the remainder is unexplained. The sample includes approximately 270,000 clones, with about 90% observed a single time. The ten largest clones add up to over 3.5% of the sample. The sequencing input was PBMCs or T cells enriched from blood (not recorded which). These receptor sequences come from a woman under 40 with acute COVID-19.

For the CDR3, the DNA is TGTGCCAGCAGTTGGGCAGGGGCGAACACCGGGGAGCTGTTTTTT. Its protein product is CASSWAGANTGELFF. This chain links TRBV27 with TRBJ2-2, with D maybe TRBD1 (6 bases). V lost 4 bases, J lost 0 bases, and 9 bases lay in between. This CDR3 is 15 amino acids long. Germline assignment: CDR1 MNHEY and CDR2 SMNVEV (reference sequence).

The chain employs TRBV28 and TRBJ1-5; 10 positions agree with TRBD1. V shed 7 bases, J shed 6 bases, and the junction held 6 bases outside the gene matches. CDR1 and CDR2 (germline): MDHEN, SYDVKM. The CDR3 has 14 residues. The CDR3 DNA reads TGTGCCAGCACCCCGACAGGGGGCGTTCAGCCCCAGCATTTT. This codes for CASTPTGGVQPQHF.

CDR3 sequence reads: CASSPSGSGSNSPLHF. CDR3 nucleotide sequence: TGTGCCAGCAGCCCGAGCGGGTCGGGAAGCAATTCACCCCTCCACTTT. The chain joins TRBV7-9 to TRBJ1-6, with D hard to call. The length of the CDR3 is 16 residues. Trimming cost V 5 bases and J 7 bases, with 18 bases left between them. CDR1 is SEHNR and CDR2 is FQNEAQ in the germline V gene (reference sequence).

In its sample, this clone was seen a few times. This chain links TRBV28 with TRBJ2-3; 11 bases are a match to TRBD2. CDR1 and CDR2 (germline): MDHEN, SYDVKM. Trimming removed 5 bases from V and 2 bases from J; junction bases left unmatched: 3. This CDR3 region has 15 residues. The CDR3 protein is CASSPLAGDTDTQYF. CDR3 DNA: TGTGCCAGCAGTCCACTAGCGGGAGACACAGATACGCAGTATTTT.

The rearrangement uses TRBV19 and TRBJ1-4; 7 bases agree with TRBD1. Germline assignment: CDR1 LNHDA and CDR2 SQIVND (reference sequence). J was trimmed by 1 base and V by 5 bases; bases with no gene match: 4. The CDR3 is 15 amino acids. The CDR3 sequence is CASSASGGTNEKLFF. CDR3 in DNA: TGTGCCAGTAGTGCGTCAGGGGGAACTAATGAAAAACTGTTTTTT.

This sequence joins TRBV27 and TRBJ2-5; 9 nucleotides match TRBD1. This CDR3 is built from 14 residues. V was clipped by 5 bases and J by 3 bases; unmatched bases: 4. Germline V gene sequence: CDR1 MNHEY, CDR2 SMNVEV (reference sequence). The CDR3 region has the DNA TGTGCCAGCAGTCTCCGGACAGGGGAAGAGACCCAGTACTTC. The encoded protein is CASSLRTGEETQYF.

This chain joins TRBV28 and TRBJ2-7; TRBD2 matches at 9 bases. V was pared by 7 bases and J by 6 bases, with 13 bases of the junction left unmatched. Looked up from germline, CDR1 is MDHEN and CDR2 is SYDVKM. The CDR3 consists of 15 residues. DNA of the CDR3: TGTGCCAGCACCCCGGGGTTAGCGGGAGTCAGCGAGCAGTACTTC. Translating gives CASTPGLAGVSEQYF.

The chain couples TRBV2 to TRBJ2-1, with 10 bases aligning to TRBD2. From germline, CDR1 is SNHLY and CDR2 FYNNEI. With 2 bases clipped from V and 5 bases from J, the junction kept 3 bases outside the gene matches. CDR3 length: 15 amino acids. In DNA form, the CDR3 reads TGTGCCAGCAGTGAAACTAGCGGGAACAACAATGAGCAGTTCTTC. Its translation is CASSETSGNNNEQFF.

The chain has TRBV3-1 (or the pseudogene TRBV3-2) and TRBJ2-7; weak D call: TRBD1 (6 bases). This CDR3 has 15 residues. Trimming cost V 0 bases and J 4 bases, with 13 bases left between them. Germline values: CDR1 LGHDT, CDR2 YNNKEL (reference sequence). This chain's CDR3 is CASSQDGRGQYEQYF. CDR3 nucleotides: TGTGCCAGCAGCCAAGATGGCAGGGGTCAATACGAGCAGTACTTC.

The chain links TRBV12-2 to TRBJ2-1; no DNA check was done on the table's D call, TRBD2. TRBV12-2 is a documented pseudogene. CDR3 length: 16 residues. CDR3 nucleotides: TGTGCAAGTCGCTTAGCGCTGGCGGGAGAATTCAATGAGCAGTTCTTC. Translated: CASRLALAGEFNEQFF.

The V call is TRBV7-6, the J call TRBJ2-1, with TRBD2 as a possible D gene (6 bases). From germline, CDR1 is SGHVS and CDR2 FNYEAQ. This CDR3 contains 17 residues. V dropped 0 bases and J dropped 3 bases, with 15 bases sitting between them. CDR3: CASSLAGSSGVYNEQFF. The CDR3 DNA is TGTGCCAGCAGCTTAGCGGGTTCTTCGGGAGTCTACAATGAGCAGTTCTTC.

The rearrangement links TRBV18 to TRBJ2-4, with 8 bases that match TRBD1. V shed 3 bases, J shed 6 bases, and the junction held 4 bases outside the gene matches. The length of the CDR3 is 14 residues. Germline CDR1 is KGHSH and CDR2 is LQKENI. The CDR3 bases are TGTGCCAGCTCACCCTCGACAGGGGCAAACATTCAGTACTTC. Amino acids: CASSPSTGANIQYF.

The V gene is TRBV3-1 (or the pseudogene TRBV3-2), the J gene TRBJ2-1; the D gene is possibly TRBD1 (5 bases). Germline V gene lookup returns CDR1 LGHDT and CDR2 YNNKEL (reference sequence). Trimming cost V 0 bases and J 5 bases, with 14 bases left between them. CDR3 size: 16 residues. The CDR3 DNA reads TGTGCCAGCAGCCAAGATTACTCAGGGATCAACAATGAGCAGTTCTTC. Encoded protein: CASSQDYSGINNEQFF.

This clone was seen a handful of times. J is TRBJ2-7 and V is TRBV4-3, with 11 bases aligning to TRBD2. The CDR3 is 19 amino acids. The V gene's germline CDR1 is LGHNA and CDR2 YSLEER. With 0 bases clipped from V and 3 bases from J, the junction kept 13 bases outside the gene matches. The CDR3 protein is CASSQESGTSGFSRYEQYF. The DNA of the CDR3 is TGCGCCAGCAGCCAAGAATCAGGGACTAGCGGATTTTCCCGCTACGAGCAGTACTTC.

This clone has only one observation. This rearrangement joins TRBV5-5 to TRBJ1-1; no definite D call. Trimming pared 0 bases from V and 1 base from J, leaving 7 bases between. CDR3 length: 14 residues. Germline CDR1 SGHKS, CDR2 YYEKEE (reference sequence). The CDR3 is CASSLDAANTEAFF. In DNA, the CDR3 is TGTGCCAGCAGCTTGGATGCGGCGAACACTGAAGCTTTCTTT.

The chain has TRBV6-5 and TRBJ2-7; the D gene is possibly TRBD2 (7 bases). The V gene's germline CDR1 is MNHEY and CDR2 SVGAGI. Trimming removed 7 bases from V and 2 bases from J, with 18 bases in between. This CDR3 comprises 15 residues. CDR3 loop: CASMRGPGGAYEQYF. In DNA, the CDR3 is TGTGCCAGCATGCGGGGGCCTGGTGGGGCCTACGAGCAGTACTTC.

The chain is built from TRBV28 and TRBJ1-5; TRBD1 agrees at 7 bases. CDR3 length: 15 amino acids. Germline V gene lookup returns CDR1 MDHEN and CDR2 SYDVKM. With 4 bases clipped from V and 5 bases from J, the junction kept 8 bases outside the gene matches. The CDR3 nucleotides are TGTGCCAGCAGTTCGTTAGACAGGGACGATCAGCCCCAGCATTTT. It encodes CASSSLDRDDQPQHF.

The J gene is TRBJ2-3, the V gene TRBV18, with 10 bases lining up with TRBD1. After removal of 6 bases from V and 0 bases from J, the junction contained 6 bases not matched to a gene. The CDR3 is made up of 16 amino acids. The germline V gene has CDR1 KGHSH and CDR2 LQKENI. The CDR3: CASSLGQGESTDTQYF. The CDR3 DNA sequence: TGTGCCAGCTCCCTCGGACAGGGGGAAAGCACAGATACGCAGTATTTT.

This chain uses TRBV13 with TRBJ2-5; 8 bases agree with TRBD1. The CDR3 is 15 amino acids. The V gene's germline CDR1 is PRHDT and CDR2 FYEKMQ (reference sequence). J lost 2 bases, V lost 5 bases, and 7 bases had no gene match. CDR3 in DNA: TGTGCCAGCAGCCTTGGCAGGGGGCGTCAAGAGACCCAGTACTTC. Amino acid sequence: CASSLGRGRQETQYF.

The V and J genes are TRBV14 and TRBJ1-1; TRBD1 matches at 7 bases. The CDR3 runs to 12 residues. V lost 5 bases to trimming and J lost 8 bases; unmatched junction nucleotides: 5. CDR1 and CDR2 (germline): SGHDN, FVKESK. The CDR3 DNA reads TGTGCCAGCAGCGACAGGGAACCCGAAGCTTTCTTT. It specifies CASSDREPEAFF.

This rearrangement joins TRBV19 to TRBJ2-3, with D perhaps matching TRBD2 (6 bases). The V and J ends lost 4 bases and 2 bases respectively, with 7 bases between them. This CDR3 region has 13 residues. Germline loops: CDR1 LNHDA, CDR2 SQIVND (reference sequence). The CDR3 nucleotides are TGTGCCAGTAGTAGGCGGGACACAGATACGCAGTATTTT. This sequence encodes CASSRRDTDTQYF.

In DNA, the CDR3 is TGTGCCAGCAGCCTTTCTACCCTTCTCCCGGCCTACGAGCAGTACTTC. Amino acids: CASSLSTLLPAYEQYF. The chain links TRBV3-1 (or the pseudogene TRBV3-2) to TRBJ2-7; D ambiguous. This CDR3 region has 16 residues. The ends were cut back, 4 bases at V and 2 bases at J, with 18 bases in the middle. Germline CDR1 is LGHDT and CDR2 is YNNKEL (reference sequence).

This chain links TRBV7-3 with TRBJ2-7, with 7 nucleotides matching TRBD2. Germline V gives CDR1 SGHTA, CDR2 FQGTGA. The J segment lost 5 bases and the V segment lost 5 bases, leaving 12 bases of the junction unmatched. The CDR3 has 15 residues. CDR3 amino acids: CASSQELAIAHEQYF. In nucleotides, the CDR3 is TGTGCCAGCAGCCAGGAACTAGCGATCGCCCACGAGCAGTACTTC.

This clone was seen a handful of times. CDR3 in amino acids: CASSPNGGTGNTIYF. Here the CDR3 DNA reads TGTGCCAGCAGCCCCAACGGGGGGACTGGAAACACCATATATTTT. The rearrangement joins TRBV6-5 to TRBJ1-3, with D possibly being TRBD1 (5 bases). The length of the CDR3 is 15 residues. The V gene's germline CDR1 is MNHEY and CDR2 SVGAGI. V was trimmed by 6 bases and J by 2 bases, leaving 14 bases between them.

CDR3 DNA sequence: TGTGCCATCAGTGAGTCTAGAGAGCGGGAGGTTGGAGATACGCAGTATTTT. Amino acid sequence: CAISESREREVGDTQYF. This rearrangement joins TRBV10-3 to TRBJ2-3; 9 nucleotides match TRBD2. J was trimmed by 5 bases and V by 0 bases; bases with no gene match: 9. The CDR3 is 17 amino acids. The germline V gene encodes CDR1 ENHRY and CDR2 SYGVKD.

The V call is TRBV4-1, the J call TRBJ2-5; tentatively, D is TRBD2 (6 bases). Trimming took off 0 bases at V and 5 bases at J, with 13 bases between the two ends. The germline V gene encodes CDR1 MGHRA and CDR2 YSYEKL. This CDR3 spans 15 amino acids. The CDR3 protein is CASSQDGGSGETQYF. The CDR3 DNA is TGCGCCAGCAGCCAAGACGGTGGCAGCGGGGAGACCCAGTACTTC.

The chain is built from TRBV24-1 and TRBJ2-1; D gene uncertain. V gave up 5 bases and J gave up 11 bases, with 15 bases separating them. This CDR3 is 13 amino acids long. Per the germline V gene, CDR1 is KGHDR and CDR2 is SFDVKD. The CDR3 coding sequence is TGTGCCACCAGTGTCTCTTTCCCAGTAAAGCAGTTCTTC. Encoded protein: CATSVSFPVKQFF.